This T cell receptor beta chain is from a study of cytomegalovirus exposure and HLA in healthy donors. Each of the donors was a healthy bone marrow donor. Both 60 Vbeta primers and 13 Jbeta primers went into the PCR. The protocol was immunoSEQ multiplex PCR, while the TCRdb copy is restricted to in-frame clones and leaves out a portion. The sample includes roughly 200,000 clones, 60% to 80% of them seen just once. Study conclusions and caveats: A later analysis by the authors found several of the most significant clusters apparently linked to common viral pathogens.

As regards this clone: As yet, its antigen is unknown.

The CDR3 spans 15 residues. Between the trimmed V and J ends, which lost 5 bases and 0 bases, there was a span of 12 bases. The germline gives CDR1 SEHNR, CDR2 FQNEAQ (reference sequence). The receptor's source is a man aged 60-69 years in good health and CMV-seronegative. Material: PBMCs. The chain joins TRBV7-9 to TRBJ2-3; no clear D gene. CDR3 residues: CASSRRRISTDTQYF. The CDR3 DNA follows: TGTGCCAGCAGCCGACGCAGGATTAGCACAGATACGCAGTATTTT.